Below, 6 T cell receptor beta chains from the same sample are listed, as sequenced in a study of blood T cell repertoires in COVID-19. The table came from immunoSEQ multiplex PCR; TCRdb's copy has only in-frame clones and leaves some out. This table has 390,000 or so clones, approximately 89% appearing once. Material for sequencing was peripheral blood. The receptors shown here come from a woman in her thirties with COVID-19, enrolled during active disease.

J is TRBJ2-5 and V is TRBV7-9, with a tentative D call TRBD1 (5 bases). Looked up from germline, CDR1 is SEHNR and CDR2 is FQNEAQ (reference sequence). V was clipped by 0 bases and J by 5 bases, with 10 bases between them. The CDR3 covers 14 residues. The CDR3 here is CASSLALGRETQYF. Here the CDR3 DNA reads TGTGCCAGCAGCTTAGCGCTGGGGCGGGAGACCCAGTACTTC.

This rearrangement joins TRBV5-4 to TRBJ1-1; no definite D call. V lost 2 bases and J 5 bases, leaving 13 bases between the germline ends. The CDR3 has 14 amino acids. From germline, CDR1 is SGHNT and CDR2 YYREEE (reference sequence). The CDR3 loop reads CASSLERGGTEAFF. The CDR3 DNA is TGTGCCAGCAGCTTAGAACGAGGAGGGACTGAAGCTTTCTTT. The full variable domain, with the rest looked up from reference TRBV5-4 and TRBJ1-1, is ETGVTQSPTHLIKTRGQQVTLRCSSQSGHNTVSWYQQALGQGPQFIFQYYREEENGRGNFPPRFSGLQFPNYSSELNVNALELDDSALYLCASSLERGGTEAFFGQGTRLTVV.

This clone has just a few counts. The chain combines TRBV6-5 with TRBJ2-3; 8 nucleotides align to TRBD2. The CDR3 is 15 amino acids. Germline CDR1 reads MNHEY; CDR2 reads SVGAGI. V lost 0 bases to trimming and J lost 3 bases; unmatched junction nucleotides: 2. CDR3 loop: CASSYSPGGTDTQYF. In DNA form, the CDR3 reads TGTGCCAGCAGTTACTCCCCGGGAGGGACAGATACGCAGTATTTT.

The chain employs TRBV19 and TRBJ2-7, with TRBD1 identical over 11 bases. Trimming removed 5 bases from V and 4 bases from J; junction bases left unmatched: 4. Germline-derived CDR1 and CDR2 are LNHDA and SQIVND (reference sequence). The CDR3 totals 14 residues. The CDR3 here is CASSEGTGGYEQYF. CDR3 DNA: TGTGCCAGTAGTGAAGGGACAGGGGGATACGAGCAGTACTTC.

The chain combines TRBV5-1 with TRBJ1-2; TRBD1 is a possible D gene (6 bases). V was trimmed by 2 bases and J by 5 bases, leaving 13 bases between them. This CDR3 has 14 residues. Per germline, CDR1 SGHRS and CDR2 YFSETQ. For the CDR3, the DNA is TGCGCCAGCAGCTTTTCAGGGGAGGGGTATGGCTACACCTTC. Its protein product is CASSFSGEGYGYTF.

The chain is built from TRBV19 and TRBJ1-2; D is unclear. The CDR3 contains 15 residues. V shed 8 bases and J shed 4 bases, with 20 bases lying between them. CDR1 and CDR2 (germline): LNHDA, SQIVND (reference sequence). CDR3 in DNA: TGTGCCAGTTCCCTCGCTGGTCAGGCCCCCTATGGCTACACCTTC. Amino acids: CASSLAGQAPYGYTF.